This TCR beta chain was found in a study of T cells in Graves' hyperthyroidism and ophthalmopathy (dated by TCRdb to 2018 to 2020). Regarding the research as a whole: Peripheral blood was sampled at the time of initial diagnosis, prior to any treatment. To identify TCR V-J signatures that set the groups apart, the researchers used a discovery cohort of 95 to 100 patients, made up of under 45 with Graves' ophthalmopathy and some 60 with stable Graves' hyperthyroidism. Prospective prediction of ophthalmopathy was tested in an independent validation cohort consisting of 18 hyperthyroidism patients and around 16 patients who later progressed to ophthalmopathy. The 100 discovery patients were divided at random into training and test sets in a 7:3 ratio. In over five Graves' hyperthyroidism patients, the study also compared T-cell repertoires from thyroid tissue with T-cell repertoires from blood. Once sampling was done, hyperthyroidism patients were given methimazole at a starting dose of 30 mg daily, whereas ophthalmopathy patients were given high-dose intravenous methylprednisolone. The paper describes TCR Vbeta CDR3 sequencing of 120 to 150 peripheral blood samples, made up of under 50 ophthalmopathy patients, around 78 hyperthyroidism patients and 17 progressor patients.

The TCR beta CDR3 regions were amplified from RNA transcripts. For the first round of RT-PCR on the TCR CDR3, the HTBI primer set was used together with the Qiagen OneStep RT-PCR kit. Libraries were constructed in a second round of multiplex PCR, after which size selection and purification were performed. The libraries were sequenced on an Illumina HiSeq2000 using paired-end 100 bp reads. On the study's bioinformatics: SOAPnuke was used to process the raw data, removing reads that contained adapters or uncalled bases, had a mean Phred below 15, or lacked an exact match to the constant primer or identifier. High-quality paired reads were merged using COPE v1.2.5, and each unique nucleotide sequence was defined as a clonotype. Clonotypes were aligned to IMGT TRBV, TRBD and TRBJ reference segments using MiTCR v1.1. The analysis included only V-J combinations with a frequency above 0.0001, which together covered more than 98% of the repertoires. A TCS score was defined as the ratio of F50 (clonal expansion) to E x V (chaos), with BLOSUM62-based TCRdist applied between CDR3 peptides within each V-J. Welch's t-statistics and random forest reduced fewer than 550 V-J features to 13, which were used in a naive Bayes classifier (R e1071). TCRdb reworked the public reads: Q25 trimming with fastp, MiXCR clone assembly, productive beta chains retained. Under each unique CDR3 protein, matching rows form one entry showing the most common genes and DNA. TCRdb, rather than the study authors, made the V and J calls. The sample profile shows 560,000 or so distinct CDR3 sequences; about 20% of them were found once. The ten most abundant clones make up over 45% of the sample.

As encoded in the germline V gene, CDR1 is MNHEY while CDR2 is SVGEGT. Taken from cysteine to phenylalanine, the CDR3 has 15 residues. Only the CDR3 region is kept as DNA, spanning 45 bases read in frame from base 1. V loses 4 bases, J loses 3 bases, and the germline ends lie 13 bases apart. In the ophthalmopathy patients, disease was moderately to severely active, with a Clinical Activity Score of 3 or more, a NOSPECS grade of 4 or more, and a duration of less than 3 months. The study excluded patients with uncontrolled infections, other autoimmune diseases, pregnancy or lactation. Diagnoses were established on the basis of clinical symptoms, serum thyroxine and TRAb, thyroid ultrasound, and orbital computed tomography. Ficoll-Paque density gradient centrifugation was used to isolate PBMCs from 8 to 10 ml of fresh peripheral blood. Total RNA was extracted with Trizol reagent, and quality was checked on an Agilent 2100 Bioanalyzer.

This clonotype was recorded at least ten times. It lacks a known antigen. No much larger clonotype is one base removed from it; base qualities were not supplied. The paper as a whole reports these results and caveats: No statistical method was used to fix the sample size in advance, and group allocation was not hidden from the investigators. During validation, the model predicted progression to ophthalmopathy a median of approximately six months ahead of onset, with 60% to 71% sensitivity and around 73% specificity. A 13 V-J signature model separated ophthalmopathy from stable hyperthyroidism, with about 90% sensitivity and 81.08% specificity in cross-validation and 80%/75% in testing. Blood samples also contained most of the expanded thyroid clonotypes (frequency above 0.001), which suggests that blood repertoires may reflect thyroid immune responses.

The chain is assembled from TRBV6-2 or TRBV6-3 and TRBJ1-5; D gene: possibly TRBD1, on 6 matching bases. The specimen sequenced was blood. The clonotype originates from a man aged 35-49 years with Graves' ophthalmopathy. The DNA sequence reads TGTGCCAGCAGTTTTTTGCAGGGGATCAATCAGCCCCAGCATTTT. This yields the protein CASSFLQGINQPQHF.